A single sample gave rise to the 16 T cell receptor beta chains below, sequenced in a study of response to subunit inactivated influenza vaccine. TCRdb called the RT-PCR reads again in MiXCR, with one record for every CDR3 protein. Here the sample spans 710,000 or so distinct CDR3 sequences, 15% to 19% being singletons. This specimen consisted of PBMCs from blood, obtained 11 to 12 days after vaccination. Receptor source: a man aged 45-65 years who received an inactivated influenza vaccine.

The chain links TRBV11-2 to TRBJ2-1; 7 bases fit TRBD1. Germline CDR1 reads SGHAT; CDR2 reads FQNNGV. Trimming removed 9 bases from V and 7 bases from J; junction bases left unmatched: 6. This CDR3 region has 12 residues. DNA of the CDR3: TGTGCCAGTGCCGGGACAGCAAATGAGCAGTTCTTC. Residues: CASAGTANEQFF.

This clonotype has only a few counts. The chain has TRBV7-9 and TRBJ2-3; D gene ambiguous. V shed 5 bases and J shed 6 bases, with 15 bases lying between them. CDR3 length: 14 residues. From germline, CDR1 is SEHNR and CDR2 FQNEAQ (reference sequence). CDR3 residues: CASSPVINRDTQYF. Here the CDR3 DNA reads TGTGCCAGCAGCCCAGTCATAAACCGGGATACGCAGTATTTT.

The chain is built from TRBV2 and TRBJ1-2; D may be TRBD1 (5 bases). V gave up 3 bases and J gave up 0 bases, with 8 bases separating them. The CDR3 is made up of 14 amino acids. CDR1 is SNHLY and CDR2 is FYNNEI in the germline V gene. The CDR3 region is CASSERGTNYGYTF. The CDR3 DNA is TGTGCCAGCAGTGAGAGGGGAACTAACTATGGCTACACCTTC.

The CDR3 coding sequence is TGTGCCAGCAGTAAAGGGTTTGTAGCTTTCTTT. Translated, it gives CASSKGFVAFF. V and J are TRBV28 and TRBJ1-1; D uncertain. CDR1 MDHEN and CDR2 SYDVKM come from the germline V gene. V lost 5 bases and J 10 bases, leaving 11 bases between the germline ends. The length of the CDR3 is 11 residues.

DNA for the CDR3: TGTGCCAGCAGAACCCACCCTGCCCACACCGGGGAGCTGTTTTTT. This gives the protein CASRTHPAHTGELFF. This chain links TRBV7-2 with TRBJ2-2; the D is unclear. The germline gives CDR1 SGHTA, CDR2 FQGNSA. The CDR3 consists of 15 residues. The V and J ends lost 6 bases and 3 bases respectively, with 14 bases between them.

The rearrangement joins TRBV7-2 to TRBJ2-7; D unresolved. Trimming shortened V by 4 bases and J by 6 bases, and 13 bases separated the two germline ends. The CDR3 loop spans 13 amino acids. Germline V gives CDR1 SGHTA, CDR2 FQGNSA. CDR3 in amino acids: CASSSQHSSEQYF. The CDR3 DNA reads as TGTGCCAGCAGCTCCCAACACTCGTCCGAGCAGTACTTC.

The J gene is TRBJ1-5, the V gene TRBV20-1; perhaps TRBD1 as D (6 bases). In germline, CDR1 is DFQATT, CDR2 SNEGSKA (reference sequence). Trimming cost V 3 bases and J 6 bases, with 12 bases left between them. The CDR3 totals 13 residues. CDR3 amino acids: CSARGDTTQPQHF. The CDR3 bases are TGCAGTGCTAGGGGGGACACCACTCAGCCCCAGCATTTT.

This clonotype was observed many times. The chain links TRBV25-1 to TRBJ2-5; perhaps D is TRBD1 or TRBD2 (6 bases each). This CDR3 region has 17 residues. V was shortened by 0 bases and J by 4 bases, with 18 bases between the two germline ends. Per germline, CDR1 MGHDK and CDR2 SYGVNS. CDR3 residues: CASSEYKGFGGSETQYF. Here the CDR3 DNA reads TGTGCCAGCAGTGAATATAAGGGTTTCGGGGGCTCAGAGACCCAGTACTTC.

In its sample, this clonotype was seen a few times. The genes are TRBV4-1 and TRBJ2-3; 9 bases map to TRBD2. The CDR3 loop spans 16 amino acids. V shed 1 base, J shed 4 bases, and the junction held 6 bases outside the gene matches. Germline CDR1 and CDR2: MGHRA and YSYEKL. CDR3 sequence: CASSQVPSGVADTQYF. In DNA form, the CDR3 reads TGCGCCAGCAGCCAAGTCCCTAGCGGGGTGGCAGATACGCAGTATTTT.

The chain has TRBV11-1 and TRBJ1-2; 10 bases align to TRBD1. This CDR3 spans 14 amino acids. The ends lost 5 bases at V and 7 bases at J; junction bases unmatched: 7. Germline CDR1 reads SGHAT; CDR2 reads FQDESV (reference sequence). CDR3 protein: CASSVKTGGVGYTF. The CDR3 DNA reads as TGTGCCAGCAGCGTAAAGACAGGGGGCGTTGGCTACACCTTC.

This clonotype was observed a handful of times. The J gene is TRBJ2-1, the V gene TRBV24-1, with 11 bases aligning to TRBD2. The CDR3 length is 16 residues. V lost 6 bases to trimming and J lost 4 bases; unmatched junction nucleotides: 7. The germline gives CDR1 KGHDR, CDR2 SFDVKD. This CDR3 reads CATSPTSGDRYNEQFF. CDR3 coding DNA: TGTGCCACCAGTCCGACTAGCGGGGACCGATACAATGAGCAGTTCTTC.

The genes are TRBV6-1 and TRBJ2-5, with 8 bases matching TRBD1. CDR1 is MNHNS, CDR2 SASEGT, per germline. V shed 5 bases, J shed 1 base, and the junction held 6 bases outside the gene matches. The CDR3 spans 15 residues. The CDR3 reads CASSRQGIVQETQYF. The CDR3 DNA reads TGTGCCAGCAGTCGACAGGGGATCGTCCAAGAGACCCAGTACTTC.

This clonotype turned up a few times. Here the CDR3 DNA reads TGTGCCAGCACCGAGAACGGACAGGGCGGTGGTGAGCAGTTCTTC. Translating it yields CASTENGQGGGEQFF. The chain links TRBV28 to TRBJ2-1; 8 positions match TRBD1. The CDR3 is 15 amino acids. The V gene's germline CDR1 is MDHEN and CDR2 SYDVKM. With 7 bases clipped from V and 9 bases from J, the junction kept 14 bases outside the gene matches.

CDR3 protein: CASSALTGTAYNEQFF. CDR3 DNA sequence: TGTGCCAGCAGTGCTCTTACCGGGACAGCTTACAATGAGCAGTTCTTC. This chain links TRBV25-1 with TRBJ2-1; 7 bases map to TRBD1. V lost 4 bases, J lost 4 bases, and 10 bases stayed unmatched. The length of the CDR3 is 16 residues. Looked up from germline, CDR1 is MGHDK and CDR2 is SYGVNS.

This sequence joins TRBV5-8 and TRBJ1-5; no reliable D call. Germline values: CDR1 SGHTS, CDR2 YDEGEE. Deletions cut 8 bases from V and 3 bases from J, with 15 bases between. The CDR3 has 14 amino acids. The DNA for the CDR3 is TGTGCCAGTTCGGGCCTAGGACCCAATCAGCCCCAGCATTTT. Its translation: CASSGLGPNQPQHF.

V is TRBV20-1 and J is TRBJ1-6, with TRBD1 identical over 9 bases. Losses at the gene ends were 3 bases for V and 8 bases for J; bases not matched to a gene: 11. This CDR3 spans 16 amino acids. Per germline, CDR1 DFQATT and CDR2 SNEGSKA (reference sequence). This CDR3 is CSARAEYRGLDSPLHF. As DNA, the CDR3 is TGCAGTGCTAGGGCAGAGTACAGGGGGCTGGATTCACCCCTCCACTTT.